A selection of T cell receptor beta chains follows, all from one sample in a study of graft-versus-host responses after intestinal transplantation. For these receptors, no antigen is known. Method: immunoSEQ multiplex PCR; TCRdb's copy keeps in-frame clones and lacks some. Among tens of thousands of clones listed, roughly 95% were seen once. The source material was unstimulated CD8+ T cells sorted from spleen or lymph node cells, sampled before transplant. The receptors were sampled from a human donor who was the organ donor for an intestinal transplant. CDR3s include the opening cysteine and the closing phenylalanine or tryptophan.

CDR3aa: CASSPQGWGSTDTQYF
j_gene: TRBJ2-3
v_gene: TRBV7-9

CDR3aa: CASSIRGLNTEAFF
j_gene: TRBJ1-1
v_gene: TRBV19

CDR3aa: CASSQDPLAGKYNEQFF
j_gene: TRBJ2-1
v_gene: TRBV4-2

CDR3aa: CASSVDGSGAIYF
j_gene: TRBJ1-3
v_gene: TRBV9

CDR3aa: CASSFVPGQGLETQYF
j_gene: TRBJ2-5
v_gene: TRBV7-9

CDR3aa: CASSIGVNQPQHF
j_gene: TRBJ1-5
v_gene: TRBV27

CDR3aa: CASSAGTSYNEQFF
j_gene: TRBJ2-1
v_gene: TRBV6-4

CDR3aa: CATSRDGETQYF
j_gene: TRBJ2-5
v_gene: TRBV15

CDR3aa: CASSQNIEQFF
j_gene: TRBJ2-1
v_gene: TRBV4-2

CDR3aa: CASSPSGGTDTQYF
j_gene: TRBJ2-3
v_gene: TRBV6-4

CDR3aa: CASSQAGTGGKATNEKLFF
j_gene: TRBJ1-4
v_gene: TRBV5-1

CDR3aa: CASSPSIPPYEQYF
j_gene: TRBJ2-7
v_gene: TRBV13

CDR3aa: CARKDRVTGELFF
j_gene: TRBJ2-2
v_gene: TRBV21-1

CDR3aa: CASSYSPSVDYGYTF
j_gene: TRBJ1-2
v_gene: TRBV6-5

CDR3aa: CASIDKGAEAFF
j_gene: TRBJ1-1
v_gene: TRBV6-1

CDR3aa: CASSPPGDEAGGSYEQYF
j_gene: TRBJ2-7
v_gene: TRBV13

CDR3aa: CASSVIAGNNNEQFF
j_gene: TRBJ2-1
v_gene: TRBV5-1

CDR3aa: CASSLTYWGGQETQYF
j_gene: TRBJ2-5
v_gene: TRBV7-8

CDR3aa: CASSLTSGTMYNEQFF
j_gene: TRBJ2-1
v_gene: TRBV7-9

CDR3aa: CASSLVGGHTDTQYF
j_gene: TRBJ2-3
v_gene: TRBV7-2

CDR3aa: CASSQVYRDISTNEKLFF
j_gene: TRBJ1-4
v_gene: TRBV4-3

CDR3aa: CASSSSGYLNDEQFF
j_gene: TRBJ2-1
v_gene: TRBV19

CDR3aa: CASSSGLDINEQFF
j_gene: TRBJ2-1
v_gene: TRBV5-5

CDR3aa: CASSLGPGQGYQPQHF
j_gene: TRBJ1-5
v_gene: TRBV5-1

CDR3aa: CASWLAGHSYEQYF
j_gene: NA
v_gene: TRBV10-2

CDR3aa: CATSPRTYNQPQHF
j_gene: TRBJ1-5
v_gene: TRBV15

CDR3aa: CASSHLHRGETQYF
j_gene: TRBJ2-5
v_gene: TRBV4-3

CDR3aa: CASRQHYSSGPAYGYTF
j_gene: TRBJ1-2
v_gene: TRBV4-2

CDR3aa: CASSFSISNEKLFF
j_gene: TRBJ1-4
v_gene: TRBV11-2

CDR3aa: CASSLGFWFQGDYGYTF
j_gene: TRBJ1-2
v_gene: TRBV7-2

CDR3aa: CASRLPGSYNEQFF
j_gene: TRBJ2-1
v_gene: TRBV7-2

CDR3aa: CASSPAPYLAGRTGELFF
j_gene: TRBJ2-2
v_gene: TRBV18

CDR3aa: CASSSPHGYTF
j_gene: TRBJ1-2
v_gene: TRBV13

CDR3aa: CASRLLSNEKLFF
j_gene: TRBJ1-4
v_gene: TRBV12-2

CDR3aa: CASAVDSSYEQYF
j_gene: TRBJ2-7
v_gene: TRBV12-5

CDR3aa: CASSDQPGVVAFF
j_gene: TRBJ1-1
v_gene: TRBV6-5